A single sample gave rise to the 32 T cell receptor beta chains below, sequenced in a study of blood T cell repertoires in COVID-19. Method: immunoSEQ multiplex PCR; TCRdb's copy keeps in-frame clones and lacks some. The sample holds 78,000 or so clones, around 86% seen once. Sequenced material: peripheral blood. The receptors were sampled from a human donor in a cohort sampled during active COVID-19.

The rearrangement uses TRBV27 and TRBJ2-1; the D gene is possibly TRBD1 (6 bases). V was trimmed by 5 bases and J by 5 bases, leaving 22 bases between them. The CDR3 sequence is 17 residues long. CDR1 is MNHEY, CDR2 SMNVEV, per germline (reference sequence). Written as DNA, the CDR3 is TGTGCCAGCAGTATGAGCCCCACAGGGTCTAAGAACAATGAGCAGTTCTTC. It translates to CASSMSPTGSKNNEQFF.

V is TRBV7-6 and J is TRBJ2-1; perhaps TRBD2 as D (5 bases). Looked up from germline, CDR1 is SGHVS and CDR2 is FNYEAQ. This CDR3 spans 16 amino acids. V shed 5 bases and J shed 0 bases, with 14 bases lying between them. CDR3 residues: CASSPSVGSSYNEQFF. The CDR3 nucleotides are TGTGCCAGCAGCCCCTCGGTGGGGAGCTCCTACAATGAGCAGTTCTTC. The variable domain in full, with the rest retrieved from reference TRBV7-6 and TRBJ2-1, is GAGVSQSPRYKVTKRGQDVALRCDPISGHVSLYWYRQALGQGPEFLTYFNYEAQQDKSGLPNDRFSAERPEGSISTLTIQRTEQRDSAMYRCASSPSVGSSYNEQFFGPGTRLTVL.

This clone was observed a single time. The V call is TRBV19, the J call TRBJ2-1; D call uncertain. CDR1 and CDR2 from the germline V gene are LNHDA and SQIVND (reference sequence). CDR3 length: 11 amino acids. Trimming took off 11 bases at V and 5 bases at J, with 10 bases between the two ends. This CDR3 is CASEAHNEQFF. CDR3 sequence (DNA): TGTGCCTCCGAGGCCCACAATGAGCAGTTCTTC. Complete variable domain (other parts from reference TRBV19 and TRBJ2-1): DGGITQSPKYLFRKEGQNVTLSCEQNLNHDAMYWYRQDPGQGLRLIYYSQIVNDFQKGDIAEGYSVSREKKESFPLTVTSAQKNPTAFYLCASEAHNEQFFGPGTRLTVL.

The chain uses TRBV7-8 and TRBJ2-1; TRBD2 agrees at 10 bases. The CDR3 contains 18 residues. Germline V lookup: CDR1 SGHVS, CDR2 FQNEAQ. V lost 0 bases to trimming and J lost 4 bases; unmatched junction nucleotides: 9. The CDR3: CASSLATASGGLYNEQFF. For the CDR3, the DNA is TGTGCCAGCAGCTTAGCGACAGCTAGCGGGGGCCTTTACAATGAGCAGTTCTTC.

The chain links TRBV5-1 to TRBJ1-6; 9 nucleotides match TRBD1. V lost 1 base to trimming and J lost 3 bases; unmatched junction nucleotides: 2. The CDR3 consists of 16 residues. From germline, CDR1 is SGHRS and CDR2 YFSETQ. Written as DNA, the CDR3 is TGCGCCAGCAGCTTGCAGACAGGGGGCTATAATTCACCCCTCCACTTT. This encodes CASSLQTGGYNSPLHF.

This clone appeared a few times. J is TRBJ2-1 and V is TRBV19; TRBD1 agrees at 8 bases. The CDR3 is made up of 20 amino acids. Germline V gene lookup returns CDR1 LNHDA and CDR2 SQIVND (reference sequence). V trimming: 6 bases; J trimming: 5 bases; junction bases outside the gene matches: 24. CDR3: CASSVTRDRSAGSFHNEQFF. In nucleotides, the CDR3 is TGTGCCAGTAGCGTTACCCGGGACAGGTCCGCGGGATCCTTTCACAATGAGCAGTTCTTC.

The chain couples TRBV6-5 to TRBJ1-2; 8 nucleotides align to TRBD1. The CDR3 totals 11 residues. Germline assignment: CDR1 MNHEY and CDR2 SVGAGI. J lost 7 bases, V lost 5 bases, and 0 bases had no gene match. The CDR3 reads CASSTGGGYTF. Here the CDR3 DNA reads TGTGCCAGCAGTACAGGGGGTGGCTACACCTTC.

The rearrangement uses TRBV2 and TRBJ1-2; tentatively, D is TRBD1 (6 bases). Germline V lookup: CDR1 SNHLY, CDR2 FYNNEI. Trimming pared 5 bases from V and 8 bases from J, leaving 12 bases between. There are 12 residues in the CDR3. Written as DNA, the CDR3 is TGTGCCAGCAGTCGGGGGGCTAGGGGCTACACCTTC. This encodes CASSRGARGYTF. Variable domain in full (rest from reference TRBV2 and TRBJ1-2): EPEVTQTPSHQVTQMGQEVILRCVPISNHLYFYWYRQILGQKVEFLVSFYNNEISEKSEIFDDQFSVERPDGSNFTLKIRSTKLEDSAMYFCASSRGARGYTFGSGTRLTVV.

The genes are TRBV6-6 and TRBJ1-6, with 7 nucleotides matching TRBD1. V gave up 6 bases and J gave up 9 bases; unmatched junction bases: 8. The germline CDR1 and CDR2 sequences are MNHNY and SVGAGI (reference sequence). This CDR3 is 14 amino acids long. CDR3 region: CASRTGTETSPLHF. Written as DNA, the CDR3 is TGTGCCAGCAGGACCGGGACAGAAACTTCACCCCTCCACTTT.

This clone was picked up a small number of times. The J gene is TRBJ2-1, the V gene TRBV6-5, with D possibly TRBD1 on 7 matching bases. CDR1 and CDR2 (germline): MNHEY, SVGAGI. The V end was cut by 11 bases, the J end by 3 bases, with 20 bases between. CDR3 length: 15 residues. DNA for the CDR3: TGTGCCTCCAGGGGCGGGACAGAAATCTACAATGAGCAGTTCTTC. Protein sequence: CASRGGTEIYNEQFF.

The chain employs TRBV24-1 and TRBJ2-1, with D possibly matching TRBD2 (7 bases). Germline CDR1 and CDR2: KGHDR and SFDVKD. Trimming removed 4 bases at V and 0 bases at J, with 18 bases between. CDR3 size: 18 residues. The DNA for the CDR3 is TGTGCCACCAGTGACCCCGGCGGGGGCAAAAACTCCTACAATGAGCAGTTCTTC. Translation: CATSDPGGGKNSYNEQFF.

The chain is built from TRBV15 and TRBJ1-4; D is unresolved. Germline lookup yields CDR1 LNHNV and CDR2 YYDKDF (reference sequence). The CDR3 contains 15 residues. Trimming left V 0 bases short and J 4 bases short, with 9 bases between. The CDR3 nucleotides read TGTGCCACCAGCAGAGATTTCACAGTTAATGAAAAACTGTTTTTT. Its protein product is CATSRDFTVNEKLFF.

This chain connects TRBV18 to TRBJ2-7, with D perhaps TRBD2 (7 bases). The V gene lost 3 bases and the J gene lost 5 bases, with 17 bases spanning the gap. The CDR3 has 15 amino acids. Germline V gene lookup returns CDR1 KGHSH and CDR2 LQKENI. Here the CDR3 reads CASSPGGGGGDEQYF. The CDR3 DNA reads TGTGCCAGCTCACCTGGCGGGGGCGGGGGAGACGAGCAGTACTTC.

The chain links TRBV6-5 to TRBJ1-4, with 7 bases fitting TRBD1. Germline trimming cut 8 bases from V and 5 bases from J; bases unmatched to any gene: 5. From germline, CDR1 is MNHEY and CDR2 SVGAGI. The CDR3 has 13 residues. The CDR3 sequence: CASDLTGNEKLFF. The CDR3 DNA is TGTGCCAGCGACCTGACAGGGAATGAAAAACTGTTTTTT.

The chain uses TRBV5-1 and TRBJ2-5, with a weak D call TRBD1 (5 bases). Germline-derived CDR1 and CDR2 are SGHRS and YFSETQ. CDR3 length equals 15 residues. V lost 4 bases and J 2 bases, leaving 15 bases between the germline ends. Here the CDR3 DNA reads TGCGCCAGCAGCATGACCGTCCCAGGGCAAGAGACCCAGTACTTC. Translation gives CASSMTVPGQETQYF.

This clone was seen more than once but under ten times. The chain has TRBV6-1 and TRBJ2-5, with a weak D call TRBD2 (5 bases). Trimming left V 1 base short and J 5 bases short, with 17 bases between. This CDR3 has 16 amino acids. CDR1 MNHNS and CDR2 SASEGT come from the germline V gene. This CDR3 is CASSEGSTRGAETQYF. The DNA for the CDR3 is TGTGCCAGCAGTGAAGGGTCCACACGGGGAGCGGAGACCCAGTACTTC.

This chain uses TRBV19 with TRBJ2-1; D not resolved. Germline V gene data show CDR1 as LNHDA and CDR2 as SQIVND (reference sequence). V was shortened by 4 bases and J by 5 bases, with 12 bases between the two germline ends. The CDR3 covers 14 residues. In DNA, the CDR3 is TGTGCCAGTAGTAATTGGGCAGAAAACAATGAGCAGTTCTTC. Translating gives CASSNWAENNEQFF.

Only one count was recorded for this clone. The chain couples TRBV19 to TRBJ1-3; D is uncertain. V dropped 3 bases and J dropped 0 bases, with 9 bases sitting between them. CDR3 length equals 15 residues. Germline V gene lookup returns CDR1 LNHDA and CDR2 SQIVND (reference sequence). CDR3 sequence (DNA): TGTGCCAGTAGTATCCCGACACTCTCTGGAAACACCATATATTTT. Protein sequence: CASSIPTLSGNTIYF.

This chain connects TRBV2 to TRBJ1-2, with D unclear. This CDR3 region has 13 residues. Trimming pared 2 bases from V and 4 bases from J, leaving 8 bases between. The V gene's germline CDR1 is SNHLY and CDR2 FYNNEI. The CDR3 nucleotides read TGTGCCAGCAGTGAAAACACAGTCTATGGCTACACCTTC. Protein product: CASSENTVYGYTF.

V is TRBV5-5 and J is TRBJ2-4; 12 nucleotides match TRBD2. There are 16 residues in the CDR3. V lost 4 bases, J lost 7 bases, and 9 bases stayed unmatched. Germline assignment: CDR1 SGHKS and CDR2 YYEKEE (reference sequence). The CDR3 spells CASSDSHGLAGNIQYF. The CDR3, as DNA: TGTGCCAGCAGCGACTCCCATGGACTAGCGGGGAACATTCAGTACTTC.

This rearrangement joins TRBV7-2 to TRBJ2-4; 9 nucleotides align to TRBD2. Trimming removed 0 bases from V and 0 bases from J; junction bases left unmatched: 6. Germline V lookup: CDR1 SGHTA, CDR2 FQGNSA. This CDR3 region has 18 residues. CDR3 protein: CASSLAWAGGLAKNIQYF. CDR3 in DNA: TGTGCCAGCAGCTTAGCTTGGGCGGGGGGGCTAGCCAAAAACATTCAGTACTTC.

The CDR3 DNA reads as TGTGCCACCAGCAGAGTCTCAAGCGGGGGACTACCGGAGACCCAGTACTTC. Its translation is CATSRVSSGGLPETQYF. V is TRBV15 and J is TRBJ2-5, with 8 bases identical to TRBD2. This CDR3 is 17 amino acids long. The V segment lost 1 base and the J segment 5 bases; nucleotides outside the gene matches: 12. CDR1 LNHNV and CDR2 YYDKDF come from the germline V gene (reference sequence).

The J gene is TRBJ2-5, the V gene TRBV6-5; tentative D call: TRBD1 (5 bases). V was pared by 10 bases and J by 2 bases, with 11 bases between. Germline assignment: CDR1 MNHEY and CDR2 SVGAGI. CDR3 length: 12 amino acids. The CDR3 sequence is CATLQGQETQYF. The DNA for the CDR3 is TGTGCCACTCTTCAGGGACAAGAGACCCAGTACTTC.

This chain links TRBV7-3 with TRBJ1-1; 9 bases are a match to TRBD1. V trimming: 4 bases; J trimming: 0 bases; junction bases outside the gene matches: 3. The CDR3 sequence is 15 residues long. CDR1 and CDR2 (germline): SGHTA, FQGTGA. The CDR3 loop is CASSSTGGMNTEAFF. The CDR3 DNA follows: TGTGCCAGCAGCTCTACAGGGGGCATGAACACTGAAGCTTTCTTT.

The rearrangement uses TRBV6-1 and TRBJ2-5, with no clear D. The CDR3 is 14 residues long. The V gene's germline CDR1 is MNHNS and CDR2 SASEGT. V lost 2 bases and J lost 6, with 13 bases in between. In DNA, the CDR3 is TGTGCCAGCAGTGAACTAGGCCGGGTCCAGACCCAGTACTTC. Translated, it gives CASSELGRVQTQYF.

The rearrangement uses TRBV19 and TRBJ2-5, with 11 bases fitting TRBD1. V lost 5 bases, J lost 7 bases, and 12 bases stayed unmatched. Germline CDR1 reads LNHDA; CDR2 reads SQIVND (reference sequence). The length of the CDR3 is 16 residues. The CDR3 nucleotides are TGTGCCAGTAGTCCCCGGACAGGGGGCGGGCTAGTGACCCAGTACTTC. Translating gives CASSPRTGGGLVTQYF.

The chain links TRBV5-4 to TRBJ1-1; weak D call: TRBD1 (6 bases). V was clipped by 1 base and J by 4 bases, with 11 bases between them. Germline V lookup: CDR1 SGHNT, CDR2 YYREEE (reference sequence). This CDR3 is built from 14 residues. This CDR3 reads CASSLRGAGTEAFF. Here the CDR3 DNA reads TGTGCCAGCAGCTTGCGGGGGGCAGGCACTGAAGCTTTCTTT.

V is TRBV6-5 and J is TRBJ1-1, with 8 bases lining up with TRBD1. Germline V gives CDR1 MNHEY, CDR2 SVGAGI. The CDR3 totals 15 residues. J was trimmed by 1 base and V by 6 bases; bases with no gene match: 7. The CDR3 nucleotides read TGTGCCAGCAGGGATATTACAGGGGGGAACACTGAAGCTTTCTTT. Amino acid sequence: CASRDITGGNTEAFF.

The chain joins TRBV7-9 to TRBJ1-3, with TRBD1 identical over 7 bases. The germline CDR1 and CDR2 sequences are SEHNR and FQNEAQ (reference sequence). CDR3 length equals 15 residues. V was clipped by 5 bases and J by 4 bases; unmatched bases: 8. The CDR3 coding sequence is TGTGCCAGCAGCCCGCAGGGGGTATCAGGAAACACCATATATTTT. Its translation is CASSPQGVSGNTIYF.

Note on this clone: The junction differs from germline at one of its ends, possibly a read error. The V and J genes are TRBV11-2 and TRBJ2-7; TRBD2 is a possible D gene (5 bases). The CDR3 totals 12 residues. Germline V CDR1 and CDR2: SGHAT, FQNNGV. CDR3: CASSLASPPLAF. CDR3 in DNA: TGTGCCAGCAGCTTAGCGTCCCCACCTCTAGCCTTC.

The V and J genes are TRBV7-8 and TRBJ2-7; D might be TRBD1 (5 bases). The ends were cut back, 6 bases at V and 3 bases at J, with 12 bases in the middle. The CDR3 is made up of 13 amino acids. In germline, CDR1 is SGHVS, CDR2 FQNEAQ. Here the CDR3 DNA reads TGTGCCAGCAGTCAACAGACAGACTACGAGCAGTACTTC. Its protein is CASSQQTDYEQYF.

V usage is TRBV23-1 and J usage is TRBJ2-7; D perhaps matches TRBD1 (7 bases). TRBV23-1 qualifies as an ORF whose function is uncertain. V dropped 6 bases and J dropped 2 bases, with 14 bases sitting between them. There are 14 residues in the CDR3. This CDR3 reads CASSAGTVAYEQYF. The CDR3 DNA reads TGCGCCAGCAGCGCGGGGACAGTGGCCTACGAGCAGTACTTC.